This entry describes one TCR beta chain. Its cognate antigen is unknown. Use of 60 Vbeta and 13 Jbeta primers characterized the PCR. Clones were read by immunoSEQ multiplex PCR, and TCRdb kept only the in-frame ones, dropping some. Among roughly 180,000 clones listed, roughly four fifths were seen once. Though probably carrying unrecorded immune exposures, donors were nominally healthy at sampling. These data originate in a study of cytomegalovirus exposure and HLA in healthy donors. General study findings and limits: Owing to their indistinguishability, certain V segments, notably TRBV6-2 and TRBV6-3, were excluded. Earlier analysis looked at TCR beta V segments, and most were productive about 87% or about 30% of the time.

The germline CDR1 and CDR2 sequences are SGHDT and YYEEEE. Trimming took 2 bases from V and 0 from J, leaving 5 bases between them. This CDR3 region has 13 residues. The receptor was derived from a female donor in good health and CMV-seronegative. The genes are TRBV5-6 and TRBJ1-1, with no clear D. Input material: PBMCs. The CDR3 loop is CASSFEMNTEAFF. Written as DNA, the CDR3 is TGTGCCAGCAGCTTTGAGATGAACACTGAAGCTTTCTTT. The full variable domain, completed using reference TRBV5-6 and TRBJ1-1, is DAGVTQSPTHLIKTRGQQVTLRCSPKSGHDTVSWYQQALGQGPQFIFQYYEEEERQRGNFPDRFSGHQFPNYSSELNVNALLLGDSALYLCASSFEMNTEAFFGQGTRLTVV.